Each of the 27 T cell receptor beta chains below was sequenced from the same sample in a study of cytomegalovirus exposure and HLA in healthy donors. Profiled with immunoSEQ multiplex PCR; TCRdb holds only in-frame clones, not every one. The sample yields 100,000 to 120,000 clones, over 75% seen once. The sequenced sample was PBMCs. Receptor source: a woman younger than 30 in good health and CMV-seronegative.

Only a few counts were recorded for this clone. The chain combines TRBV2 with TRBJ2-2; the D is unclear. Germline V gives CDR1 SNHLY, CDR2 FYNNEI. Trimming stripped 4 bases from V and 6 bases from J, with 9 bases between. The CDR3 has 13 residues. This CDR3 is CASSVGVPGELFF. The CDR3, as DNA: TGTGCCAGCAGTGTCGGTGTTCCCGGGGAGCTGTTTTTT.

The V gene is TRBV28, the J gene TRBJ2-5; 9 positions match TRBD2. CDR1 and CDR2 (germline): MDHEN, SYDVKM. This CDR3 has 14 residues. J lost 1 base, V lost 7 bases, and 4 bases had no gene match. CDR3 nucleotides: TGTGCCAGCAAGATAGCGGGGGTCCAAGAGACCCAGTACTTC. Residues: CASKIAGVQETQYF.

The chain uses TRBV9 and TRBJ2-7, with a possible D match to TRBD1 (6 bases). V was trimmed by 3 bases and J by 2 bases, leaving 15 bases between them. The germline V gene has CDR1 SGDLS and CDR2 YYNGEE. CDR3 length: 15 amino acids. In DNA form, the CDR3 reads TGTGCCAGCAGCGCTCCCGGGACACCGGCCTACGAGCAGTACTTC. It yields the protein CASSAPGTPAYEQYF.

The CDR3: CASSEYRGTTSGNTIYF. The CDR3 DNA reads as TGTGCCAGCAGTGAATATAGGGGGACCACCTCTGGAAACACCATATATTTT. The V gene is TRBV25-1, the J gene TRBJ1-3, with D tentatively TRBD1 (6 bases). CDR3 size: 17 residues. Deletions cut 0 bases from V and 0 bases from J, with 12 bases between. Germline V gene data show CDR1 as MGHDK and CDR2 as SYGVNS.

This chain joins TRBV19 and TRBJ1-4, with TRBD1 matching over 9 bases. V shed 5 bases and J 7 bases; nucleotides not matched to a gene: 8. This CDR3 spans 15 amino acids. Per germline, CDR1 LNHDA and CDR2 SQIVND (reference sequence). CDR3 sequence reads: CASSLRDRELEKLFF. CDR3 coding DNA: TGTGCCAGTAGTCTCCGGGACAGGGAACTTGAAAAACTGTTTTTT.

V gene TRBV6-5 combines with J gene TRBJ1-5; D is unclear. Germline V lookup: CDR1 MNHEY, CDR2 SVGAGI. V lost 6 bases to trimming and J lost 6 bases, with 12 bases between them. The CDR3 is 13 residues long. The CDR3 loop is CASSPTSTQPQHF. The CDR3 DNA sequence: TGTGCCAGCAGCCCTACGAGTACTCAGCCCCAGCATTTT.

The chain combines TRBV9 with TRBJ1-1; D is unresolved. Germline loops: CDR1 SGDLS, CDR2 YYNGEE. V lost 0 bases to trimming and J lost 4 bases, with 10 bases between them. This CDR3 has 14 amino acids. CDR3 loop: CASSVAPGGTEAFF. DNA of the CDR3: TGTGCCAGCAGCGTAGCCCCTGGCGGCACTGAAGCTTTCTTT.

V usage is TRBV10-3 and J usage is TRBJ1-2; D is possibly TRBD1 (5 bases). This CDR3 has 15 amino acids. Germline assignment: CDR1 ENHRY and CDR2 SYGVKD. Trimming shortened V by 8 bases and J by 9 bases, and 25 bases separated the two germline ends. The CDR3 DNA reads TGTGCCATCGGGGCTGGGGAGGGGTCACCCTCGCGCTACACCTTC. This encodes CAIGAGEGSPSRYTF.

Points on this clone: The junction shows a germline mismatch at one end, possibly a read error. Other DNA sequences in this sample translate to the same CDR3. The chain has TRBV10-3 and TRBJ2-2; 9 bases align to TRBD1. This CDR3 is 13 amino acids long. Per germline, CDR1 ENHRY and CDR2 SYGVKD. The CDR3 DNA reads TGCGCCATCAGGAGACAGGGGGACGGGGAGCTGTTTTTT. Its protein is CAIRRQGDGELFF.

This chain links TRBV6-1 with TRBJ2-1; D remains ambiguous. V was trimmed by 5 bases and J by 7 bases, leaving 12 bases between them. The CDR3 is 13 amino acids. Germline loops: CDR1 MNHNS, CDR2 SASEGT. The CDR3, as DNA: TGTGCCAGCAGTAACCCGACACGGAATGAGCAGTTCTTC. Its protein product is CASSNPTRNEQFF.

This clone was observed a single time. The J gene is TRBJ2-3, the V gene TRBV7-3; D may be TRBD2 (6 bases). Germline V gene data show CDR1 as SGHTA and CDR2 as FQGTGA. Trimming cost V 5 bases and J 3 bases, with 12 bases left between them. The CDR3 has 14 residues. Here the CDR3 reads CASSPGTYTDTQYF. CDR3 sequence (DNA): TGTGCCAGCAGCCCAGGGACTTATACAGATACGCAGTATTTT.

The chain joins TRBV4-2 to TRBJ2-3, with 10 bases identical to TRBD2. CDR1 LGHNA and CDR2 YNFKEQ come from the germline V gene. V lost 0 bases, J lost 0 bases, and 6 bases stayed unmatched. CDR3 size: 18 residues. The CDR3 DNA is TGTGCCAGCAGCCAAGACGGCGTAGCGGGGGGTAGCACAGATACGCAGTATTTT. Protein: CASSQDGVAGGSTDTQYF.

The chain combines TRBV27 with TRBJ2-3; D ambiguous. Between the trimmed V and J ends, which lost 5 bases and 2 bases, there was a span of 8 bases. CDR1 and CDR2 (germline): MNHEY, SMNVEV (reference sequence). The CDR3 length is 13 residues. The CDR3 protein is CASSPPFTDTQYF. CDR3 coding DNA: TGTGCCAGCAGTCCCCCCTTCACAGATACGCAGTATTTT.

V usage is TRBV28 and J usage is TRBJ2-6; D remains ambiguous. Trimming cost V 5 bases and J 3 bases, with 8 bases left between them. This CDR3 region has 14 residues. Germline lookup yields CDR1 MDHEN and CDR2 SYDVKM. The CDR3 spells CASSGGVGANVLTF. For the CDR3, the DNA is TGTGCCAGCAGTGGCGGAGTTGGGGCCAACGTCCTGACTTTC. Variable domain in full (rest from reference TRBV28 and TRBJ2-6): DVKVTQSSRYLVKRTGEKVFLECVQDMDHENMFWYRQDPGLGLRLIYFSYDVKMKEKGDIPEGYSVSREKKERFSLILESASTNQTSMYLCASSGGVGANVLTFGAGSRLTVL.

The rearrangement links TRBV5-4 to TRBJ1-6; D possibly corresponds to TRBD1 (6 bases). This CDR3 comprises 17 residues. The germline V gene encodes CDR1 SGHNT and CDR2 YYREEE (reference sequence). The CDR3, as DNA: TGTGCTACCAGCGGGGGGGGCGGAAGCTCCTATAATTCACCCCTCCACTTT. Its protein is CATSGGGGSSYNSPLHF. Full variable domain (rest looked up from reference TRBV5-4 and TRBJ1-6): ETGVTQSPTHLIKTRGQQVTLRCSSQSGHNTVSWYQQALGQGPQFIFQYYREEENGRGNFPPRFSGLQFPNYSSELNVNALELDDSALYLCATSGGGGSSYNSPLHFGNGTRLTVT.

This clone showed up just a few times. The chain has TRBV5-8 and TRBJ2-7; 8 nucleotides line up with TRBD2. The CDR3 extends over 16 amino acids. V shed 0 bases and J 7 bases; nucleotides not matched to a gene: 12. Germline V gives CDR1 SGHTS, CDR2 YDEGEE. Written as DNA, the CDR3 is TGTGCCAGCAGCTTGGCCATGGCGGGGGGACCCTTAGAGCAGTACTTC. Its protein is CASSLAMAGGPLEQYF.

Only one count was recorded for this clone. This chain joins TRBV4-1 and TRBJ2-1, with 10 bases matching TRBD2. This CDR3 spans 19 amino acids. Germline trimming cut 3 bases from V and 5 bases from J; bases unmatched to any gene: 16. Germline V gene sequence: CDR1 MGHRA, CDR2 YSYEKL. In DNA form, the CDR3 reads TGCGCCAGCAGCCACAACCGAATAACCGGGACTAGCGAAAACAATGAGCAGTTCTTC. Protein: CASSHNRITGTSENNEQFF.

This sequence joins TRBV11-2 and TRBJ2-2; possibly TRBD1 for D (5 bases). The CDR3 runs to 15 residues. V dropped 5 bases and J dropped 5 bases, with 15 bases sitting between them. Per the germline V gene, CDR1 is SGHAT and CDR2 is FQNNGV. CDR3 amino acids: CASSTVFQGTGELFF. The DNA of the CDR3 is TGTGCCAGCAGCACCGTCTTTCAGGGTACCGGGGAGCTGTTTTTT.

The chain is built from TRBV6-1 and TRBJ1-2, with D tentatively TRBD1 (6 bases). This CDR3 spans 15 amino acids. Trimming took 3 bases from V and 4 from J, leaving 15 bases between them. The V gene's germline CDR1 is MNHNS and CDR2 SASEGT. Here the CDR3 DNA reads TGTGCCAGCAGTGATCGTCCCGGGACACCCTATGGCTACACCTTC. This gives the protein CASSDRPGTPYGYTF.

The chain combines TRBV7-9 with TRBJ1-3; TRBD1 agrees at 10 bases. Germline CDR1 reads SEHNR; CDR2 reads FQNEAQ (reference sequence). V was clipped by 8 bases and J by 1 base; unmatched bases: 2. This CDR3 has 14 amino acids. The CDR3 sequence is CASGQGGSGNTIYF. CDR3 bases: TGTGCCAGCGGACAGGGGGGGTCTGGAAACACCATATATTTT. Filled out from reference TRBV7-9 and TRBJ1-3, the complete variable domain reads DTGVSQNPRHKITKRGQNVTFRCDPISEHNRLYWYRQTLGQGPEFLTYFQNEAQLEKSRLLSDRFSAERPKGSFSTLEIQRTEQGDSAMYLCASGQGGSGNTIYFGEGSWLTVV.

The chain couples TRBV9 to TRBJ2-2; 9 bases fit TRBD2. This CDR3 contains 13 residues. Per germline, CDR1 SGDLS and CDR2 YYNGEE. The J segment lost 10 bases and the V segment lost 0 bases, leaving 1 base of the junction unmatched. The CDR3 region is CASSVGLAAELFF. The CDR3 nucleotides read TGTGCCAGCAGCGTAGGACTAGCGGCGGAGCTGTTTTTT.

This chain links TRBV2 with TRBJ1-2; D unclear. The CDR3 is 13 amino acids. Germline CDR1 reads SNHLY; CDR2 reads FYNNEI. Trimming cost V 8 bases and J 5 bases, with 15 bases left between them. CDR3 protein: CASGSGREYGYTF. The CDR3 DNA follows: TGTGCCAGCGGTTCAGGCCGAGAATATGGCTACACCTTC.

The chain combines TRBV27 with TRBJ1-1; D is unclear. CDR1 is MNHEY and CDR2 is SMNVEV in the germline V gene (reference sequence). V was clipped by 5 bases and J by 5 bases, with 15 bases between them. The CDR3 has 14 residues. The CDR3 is CASSPENPLTEAFF. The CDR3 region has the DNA TGTGCCAGCAGTCCCGAGAACCCCCTGACTGAAGCTTTCTTT.

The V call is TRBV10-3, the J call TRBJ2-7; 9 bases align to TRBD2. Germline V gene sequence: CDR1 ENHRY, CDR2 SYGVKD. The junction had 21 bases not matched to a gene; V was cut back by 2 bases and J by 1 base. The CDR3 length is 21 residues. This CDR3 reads CAISEKKAGLAIPGLSYEQYF. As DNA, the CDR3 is TGTGCCATCAGTGAGAAGAAGGCGGGACTAGCTATCCCTGGATTGTCCTACGAGCAGTACTTC.

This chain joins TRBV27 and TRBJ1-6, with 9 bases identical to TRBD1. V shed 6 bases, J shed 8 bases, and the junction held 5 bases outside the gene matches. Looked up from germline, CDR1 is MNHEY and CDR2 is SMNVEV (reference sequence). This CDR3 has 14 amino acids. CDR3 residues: CASSRDRGYSPLHF. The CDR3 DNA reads TGTGCCAGCAGCCGAGACAGGGGGTATTCACCCCTCCACTTT.

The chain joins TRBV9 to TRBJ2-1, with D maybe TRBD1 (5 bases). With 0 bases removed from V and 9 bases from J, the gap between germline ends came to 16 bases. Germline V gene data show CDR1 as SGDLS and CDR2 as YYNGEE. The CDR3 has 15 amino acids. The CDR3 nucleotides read TGTGCCAGCAGCGTAGAGGGTAGGGTAGACAGTGAGCAGTTCTTC. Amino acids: CASSVEGRVDSEQFF. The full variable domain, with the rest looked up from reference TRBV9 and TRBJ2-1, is DSGVTQTPKHLITATGQRVTLRCSPRSGDLSVYWYQQSLDQGLQFLIQYYNGEERAKGNILERFSAQQFPDLHSELNLSSLELGDSALYFCASSVEGRVDSEQFFGPGTRLTVL.

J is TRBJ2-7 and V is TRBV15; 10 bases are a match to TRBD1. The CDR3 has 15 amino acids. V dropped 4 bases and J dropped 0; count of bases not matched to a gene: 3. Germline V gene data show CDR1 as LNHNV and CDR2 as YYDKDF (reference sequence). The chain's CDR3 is CATSTGTGASYEQYF. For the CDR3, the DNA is TGTGCCACCAGCACCGGGACAGGGGCCTCCTACGAGCAGTACTTC.